Listed here are 12 T cell receptor beta chains from one sample, sequenced in a study of T cell clonotyping in hematopoietic cell transplantation (dated by TCRdb to the early 2020s). The library was made by the immunoSEQ multiplex PCR assay. As stored in TCRdb, this immuneACCESS dataset retains in-frame rearrangements with V and J assigned. A fraction of the clones does not appear; measured against another copy, unresolved V genes explain less than half of the discrepancy, and the remainder lacks a known reason. This sample lists approximately 5,000 clones; 90% were detected once. The ten biggest clones cover nearly 50% of the sample. The intended sense of this specimen's time point label: 100 days after allo-HCT. This sample comprised peripheral blood mononuclear cells, obtained 100 days after allogeneic stem cell transplant. Receptors were obtained from a female patient in her fifties who had an allogeneic stem cell transplant from an unrelated donor, so T cells may come from the graft donor. Some clones in this sample may be carry-over from other donors' samples.

In this sample, this clone turned up once. The J gene is TRBJ2-3, the V gene TRBV7-9; the match to TRBD1 covers 7 bases. V lost 1 base and J lost 3; bases outside the gene matches: 10. This CDR3 comprises 17 residues. In germline, CDR1 is SEHNR, CDR2 FQNEAQ (reference sequence). The CDR3 spells CASSLGQTGSRTDTQYF. Here the CDR3 DNA reads TGTGCCAGCAGCTTAGGGCAGACAGGGTCAAGGACAGATACGCAGTATTTT.

This clone was counted a few times. The V call is TRBV21-1, the J call TRBJ2-6; the DNA was not compared with TRBD2, the D call given in the table. TRBV21-1 is noted as a pseudogene. The CDR3 covers 19 residues. The CDR3 loop is CASSKGSSGGLSGANVLTF. In DNA, the CDR3 is TGTGCCAGCAGCAAAGGGTCTAGCGGGGGGTTATCTGGGGCCAACGTCCTGACTTTC.

On this clone: One end of the junction fails to match germline, which may point to a read error. The gene calls are TRBV10-3 and TRBJ2-7; maybe TRBD1 (7 bases). Germline V gene sequence: CDR1 ENHRY, CDR2 SYGVKD. This CDR3 is built from 15 residues. CDR3 protein: CASSYEAGGSYEQYF. For the CDR3, the DNA is TGTGCCAGCAGTTACGAGGCAGGGGGGTCCTACGAGCAGTACTTC.

The V gene is TRBV6-1, the J gene TRBJ1-2; possibly TRBD1 for D (5 bases). Trimming stripped 2 bases from V and 5 bases from J, with 18 bases between. Germline V gives CDR1 MNHNS, CDR2 SASEGT. There are 16 residues in the CDR3. For the CDR3, the DNA is TGTGCCAGCAGTGAACTGGCCTCCCTTTGGGGGTATGGCTACACCTTC. Translated: CASSELASLWGYGYTF.

The V and J genes are TRBV30 and TRBJ2-6, with a tentative D call TRBD2 (6 bases). V lost 4 bases and J lost 4, with 17 bases in between. CDR3 length: 16 amino acids. Germline CDR1 GTSNPN, CDR2 SVGIG (reference sequence). The CDR3 here is CAWTPPGVTGANVLTF. In DNA, the CDR3 is TGTGCCTGGACCCCCCCGGGGGTGACCGGGGCCAACGTCCTGACTTTC.

The chain employs TRBV6-5 and TRBJ2-2, with D uncertain. V lost 0 bases and J 7 bases, leaving 6 bases between the germline ends. This CDR3 has 13 residues. Germline loops: CDR1 MNHEY, CDR2 SVGAGI. The CDR3 loop reads CASSYSSGGELFF. The CDR3 nucleotides are TGTGCCAGCAGTTACTCGTCCGGCGGGGAGCTGTTTTTT.

The V call is TRBV10-3, the J call TRBJ2-7; the D is unclear. The germline V gene encodes CDR1 ENHRY and CDR2 SYGVKD. The CDR3 contains 12 residues. The ends were cut back, 1 base at V and 3 bases at J, with 4 bases in the middle. Here the CDR3 reads CAISEFSYEQYF. DNA of the CDR3: TGTGCCATCAGTGAGTTCAGCTACGAGCAGTACTTC.

The genes are TRBV10-3 and TRBJ2-1, with D hard to call. V lost 8 bases, J lost 5 bases, and 19 bases lay in between. This CDR3 has 15 amino acids. CDR1 and CDR2 from the germline V gene are ENHRY and SYGVKD. CDR3 nucleotides: TGTGCCATCGCGGCAGGTCAATCGTGGGACAATGAGCAGTTCTTC. Protein sequence: CAIAAGQSWDNEQFF.

The chain is built from TRBV6-4 and TRBJ1-2, with D uncertain. Trimming took 4 bases from V and 6 from J, leaving 12 bases between them. The CDR3 is made up of 13 amino acids. Looked up from germline, CDR1 is MRHNA and CDR2 is SNTAGT. CDR3 in amino acids: CASSAYTGHGYTF. CDR3 DNA sequence: TGTGCCAGCAGTGCATACACCGGGCATGGCTACACCTTC.

V and J are TRBV30 and TRBJ2-3; no definite D call. V was trimmed by 0 bases and J by 5 bases, leaving 3 bases between them. CDR3 length: 11 amino acids. Germline CDR1 and CDR2: GTSNPN and SVGIG (reference sequence). CDR3 coding DNA: TGTGCCTGGAGTGTACGAGATACGCAGTATTTT. It translates to CAWSVRDTQYF. Drawing the rest from reference TRBV30 and TRBJ2-3, the complete variable domain is SQTIHQWPATLVQPVGSPLSLECTVEGTSNPNLYWYRQAAGRGLQLLFYSVGIGQISSEVPQNLSASRPQDRQFILSSKKLLLSDSGFYLCAWSVRDTQYFGPGTRLTVL.

This clone is large within its sample. The chain has TRBV15 and TRBJ1-4; 10 nucleotides match TRBD1. Germline lookup yields CDR1 LNHNV and CDR2 YYDKDF (reference sequence). With 5 bases clipped from V and 8 bases from J, the junction kept 5 bases outside the gene matches. The CDR3 is made up of 14 amino acids. Here the CDR3 reads CATSLGQGEEKLFF. The CDR3 coding sequence is TGTGCCACCAGCCTCGGACAGGGGGAGGAAAAACTGTTTTTT.

V usage is TRBV7-9 and J usage is TRBJ2-7, with D perhaps matching TRBD1 or TRBD2 (6 bases each). Germline CDR1 SEHNR, CDR2 FQNEAQ (reference sequence). The CDR3 sequence is 15 residues long. The germline V and J ends were trimmed by 1 base and 6 bases, with 16 bases remaining between them. The CDR3 DNA follows: TGTGCCAGCAGCTTAGAGGGGGGCAAGTGGGGCGAGCAGTACTTC. Its translation is CASSLEGGKWGEQYF.